The rows below give T cell receptor beta chains drawn from one sample of a study of blood T cells in healthy people across ages. TCRdb itself ran the 5' RACE reads through MiXCR, one entry per CDR3 protein. The table includes just over 1 million distinct CDR3 sequences, less than 50% detected once. The specimen was blood. These receptors came from a woman aged 60-75 years in good health. The CDR3 runs from the conserved cysteine through the conserved F or W. The order of the fields is J gene, V gene, clone size, D gene, CDR3 protein, CDR3 DNA. D genes are given only for firm matches. Some rows have no size entry. The others give once, few or many, or a class for an expanded clone.

TRBJ2-3 | TRBV29-1 | few | TRBD2 | CSVESPPTSGRHSLSSSTDTQYF | TGCAGCGTTGAGTCCCCCCCTACTAGCGGGAGGCATTCGCTTTCTTCTAGCACAGATACGCAGTATTTT
TRBJ2-1 | TRBV5-6 | . | . | CASSHGTPQFF | TGTGCCAGCAGCCACGGGACACCACAGTTCTTC
TRBJ2-3 | TRBV2 | . | . | CASRGTNQPGDTQYF | TGTGCCAGCAGGGGGACCAACCAACCGGGAGATACGCAGTATTTT
TRBJ2-7 | TRBV4-2 | . | . | CASSQEGDNSYEQYF | TGTGCCAGCAGCCAAGAAGGGGATAATTCCTACGAGCAGTACTTC
TRBJ2-1 | TRBV9 | . | TRBD2 | CASREIAGGGFNEQFF | TGTGCCAGCAGAGAAATAGCGGGGGGTGGGTTCAATGAGCAGTTCTTC
TRBJ2-5 | TRBV9 | . | TRBD2 | CASSAGLAGVGEQYF | TGTGCCAGCAGCGCAGGACTAGCGGGAGTTGGTGAGCAGTACTTC
TRBJ1-1 | TRBV9 | . | . | CASSWTADATEAFF | TGTGCCAGCAGCTGGACAGCCGATGCCACTGAAGCTTTCTTT
TRBJ2-4 | TRBV27 | few | . | CASSARGWGIQYF | TGTGCCAGCAGTGCCAGGGGCTGGGGTATTCAGTACTTC
TRBJ1-4 | TRBV29-1 | . | TRBD1 | CSVDSGQGGIPNEKLFF | TGCAGCGTTGATAGTGGGCAGGGGGGGATCCCTAATGAAAAACTGTTTTTT
TRBJ1-4 | TRBV4-2 | . | . | CASSLRPQPRIATNEKLFF | TGTGCCAGCAGCCTAAGACCTCAGCCCCGGATTGCAACTAATGAAAAACTGTTTTTT
TRBJ1-2 | TRBV2 | few | . | CASSEARRGYTF | TGTGCCAGCAGTGAAGCCAGGCGAGGCTACACCTTC
TRBJ2-1 | TRBV29-1 | few | . | CSSGGRDAYNEQFF | TGCAGCTCTGGCGGGCGGGACGCATACAATGAGCAGTTCTTC
TRBJ2-1 | TRBV16 | . | . | CASSQTITANEQFF | TGTGCCAGCAGCCAGACTATCACCGCTAATGAGCAGTTCTTC
TRBJ2-7 | TRBV15 | once | TRBD1 | CTTSREGQGYEQYF | TGTACCACCAGCAGAGAGGGACAGGGTTACGAGCAGTACTTC
TRBJ1-2 | TRBV7-9 | . | TRBD1 | CASSSGIEGALVHNYGYTF | TGTGCCAGCAGCTCGGGTATCGAGGGGGCGCTCGTCCATAACTATGGCTACACCTTC
TRBJ1-3 | TRBV5-1 | . | TRBD1 | CASSPTGGRGNTIYF | TGCGCCAGCAGCCCTACAGGGGGCCGTGGAAACACCATATATTTT
TRBJ1-4 | TRBV18 | . | . | CASSLPRGTNEKLFF | TGTGCCAGCTCACTTCCAAGGGGGACTAATGAAAAACTGTTTTTT
TRBJ2-5 | TRBV4-2 | . | TRBD2 | CASSQELAKETQYF | TGTGCCAGCAGCCAAGAACTAGCGAAAGAGACCCAGTACTTC
TRBJ2-7 | TRBV6-5 | . | TRBD2 | CASSYSRLAGGRYEQYF | TGTGCCAGCAGTTACTCGAGACTAGCGGGAGGAAGGTACGAGCAGTACTTC
TRBJ2-1 | TRBV20-1 | . | . | CSALILGTYNEQFF | TGCAGTGCCTTAATACTAGGCACCTACAATGAGCAGTTCTTC
TRBJ2-2 | TRBV27 | . | TRBD1 | CASSNRGRNTGELFF | TGTGCCAGCAGTAACAGGGGCAGGAACACCGGGGAGCTGTTTTTT
TRBJ2-3 | TRBV9 | few | . | CASSAPRGGSWTDTQYF | TGTGCCAGCAGCGCCCCCAGGGGCGGGAGTTGGACAGATACGCAGTATTTT
TRBJ2-4 | TRBV28 | . | TRBD1 | CAVGTGTGQQYF | TGTGCCGTTGGAACCGGGACAGGCCAGCAGTACTTC
TRBJ1-5 | TRBV20-1 | . | TRBD1 | CRRTGVDQPQHF | TGCAGACGGACAGGGGTGGATCAGCCCCAGCATTTT
TRBJ2-1 | TRBV20-1 | . | TRBD2 | CSAGPQREYNEQFF | TGCAGTGCCGGACCCCAGCGGGAGTACAATGAGCAGTTCTTC
TRBJ2-7 | TRBV20-1 | . | . | CSAPGSSYEQYF | TGCAGTGCCCCCGGGTCCTCCTACGAGCAGTACTTC
TRBJ2-3 | TRBV6-2/TRBV6-3 | few | . | CASGAWDSGTDTQYF | TGTGCCAGCGGCGCTTGGGACTCCGGCACAGATACGCAGTATTTT
TRBJ2-4 | TRBV7-9 | few | . | CASSFGQHKNIQYF | TGTGCCAGCAGCTTCGGACAGCACAAAAACATTCAGTACTTC
TRBJ2-7 | TRBV15 | few | . | CATSRGDIQSYEQYF | TGTGCCACCAGCAGGGGGGACATCCAATCCTACGAGCAGTACTTC
TRBJ1-1 | TRBV29-1 | . | TRBD1 | CSVDRGDTEAFF | TGCAGCGTGGACAGGGGTGACACTGAAGCTTTCTTT
TRBJ2-1 | TRBV4-2 | . | . | CASSQGIRNNEQFF | TGTGCCAGCAGCCAAGGGATCAGGAACAATGAGCAGTTCTTC
TRBJ2-1 | TRBV7-9 | . | . | CASSLSESEVNEQFF | TGTGCCAGCAGCTTGTCGGAGAGTGAGGTCAATGAGCAGTTCTTC
TRBJ2-3 | TRBV9 | . | TRBD2 | CASSVGAGAADTQYF | TGTGCCAGCAGCGTAGGAGCGGGAGCGGCAGATACGCAGTATTTT
TRBJ1-4 | TRBV6-5 | . | . | CANSYERATNEKLFF | TGTGCCAACAGTTACGAAAGAGCAACTAATGAAAAACTGTTTTTT
TRBJ1-1 | TRBV29-1 | . | . | CSVEDPERQRAFF | TGCAGCGTTGAAGATCCGGAGAGGCAGCGAGCTTTCTTT
TRBJ1-1 | TRBV28 | . | . | CASLGGGWNTEAFF | TGTGCCAGCCTTGGGGGCGGATGGAACACTGAAGCTTTCTTT
TRBJ1-2 | TRBV7-9 | few | . | CANSGGQIYYGYTF | TGTGCCAACTCGGGTGGACAGATTTACTATGGCTACACCTTC
TRBJ2-7 | TRBV20-1 | . | TRBD2 | CSAGGWGGRMGNEQYF | TGCAGTGCCGGGGGTTGGGGAGGGCGGATGGGCAACGAGCAGTACTTC
TRBJ2-1 | TRBV6-2/TRBV6-3 | . | TRBD2 | CASSEPSGPRGEQFF | TGTGCCAGCAGCGAACCTAGCGGCCCCCGAGGAGAGCAGTTCTTC
TRBJ1-5 | TRBV12-3/TRBV12-4 | few | . | CASSLGRFNQPQHF | TGTGCCAGCAGTTTGGGCAGATTCAATCAGCCCCAGCATTTT
TRBJ2-2 | TRBV6-2/TRBV6-3 | few | TRBD2 | CASSYLAGSSNTGELFF | TGTGCCAGCAGTTACCTAGCGGGATCTTCGAACACCGGGGAGCTGTTTTTT
TRBJ2-1 | TRBV7-4 | few | . | CASSARDLAHEQFF | TGTGCCAGCAGCGCCCGGGACTTAGCGCACGAGCAGTTCTTC
TRBJ2-1 | TRBV5-1 | . | TRBD2 | CASSLEGGRYNEQFF | TGCGCCAGCAGCTTGGAAGGCGGGAGATACAATGAGCAGTTCTTC
TRBJ2-5 | TRBV20-1 | . | TRBD2 | CSARPHGLAGGQQETQYF | TGCAGTGCTAGACCCCACGGACTAGCGGGGGGGCAACAAGAGACCCAGTACTTC
TRBJ2-7 | TRBV3-1 | . | TRBD2 | CASSQSVAGVDEQYF | TGTGCCAGCAGCCAAAGTGTGGCGGGAGTGGACGAGCAGTACTTC
TRBJ1-1 | TRBV4-2 | . | . | CASSQDPDGLNTEAFF | TGTGCCAGCAGCCAAGATCCTGACGGCTTGAACACTGAAGCTTTCTTT
TRBJ2-3 | TRBV27 | . | . | CASSLLGRDTQYF | TGTGCCAGCAGTTTATTAGGGCGAGATACGCAGTATTTT
TRBJ1-2 | TRBV3-1 | few | . | CASSQAASSNYGYTF | TGTGCCAGCAGCCAAGCGGCAAGCAGTAACTATGGCTACACCTTC
TRBJ2-3 | TRBV4-1 | . | TRBD2 | CASSLGGKTSGNTDTQYF | TGCGCCAGCAGCCTAGGGGGGAAGACTAGCGGAAACACAGATACGCAGTATTTT
TRBJ2-5 | TRBV7-2 | . | . | CASSSGLGGRGETQYF | TGTGCCAGCAGCTCCGGATTAGGGGGGCGGGGAGAGACCCAGTACTTC
TRBJ2-1 | TRBV24-1 | . | . | CATRDSRVKYRNEQFF | TGTGCCACCCGTGATTCCCGGGTCAAATATCGGAATGAGCAGTTCTTC
TRBJ1-6 | TRBV12-3/TRBV12-4 | few | TRBD1 | CASSLDRGNSPLHF | TGTGCCAGCAGTTTGGACAGGGGTAATTCACCCCTCCACTTT
TRBJ2-7 | TRBV30 | few | . | CACSPRQNYEQYF | TGTGCCTGTTCCCCCAGACAGAACTACGAGCAGTACTTC
TRBJ2-3 | TRBV7-2 | . | TRBD2 | CASSFPGLAGVQYF | TGTGCCAGTAGCTTCCCGGGACTAGCGGGAGTTCAGTATTTT
TRBJ2-7 | TRBV20-1 | few | TRBD1 | CSAKGQAFSYEQYF | TGCAGTGCTAAAGGACAGGCCTTCTCCTACGAGCAGTACTTC